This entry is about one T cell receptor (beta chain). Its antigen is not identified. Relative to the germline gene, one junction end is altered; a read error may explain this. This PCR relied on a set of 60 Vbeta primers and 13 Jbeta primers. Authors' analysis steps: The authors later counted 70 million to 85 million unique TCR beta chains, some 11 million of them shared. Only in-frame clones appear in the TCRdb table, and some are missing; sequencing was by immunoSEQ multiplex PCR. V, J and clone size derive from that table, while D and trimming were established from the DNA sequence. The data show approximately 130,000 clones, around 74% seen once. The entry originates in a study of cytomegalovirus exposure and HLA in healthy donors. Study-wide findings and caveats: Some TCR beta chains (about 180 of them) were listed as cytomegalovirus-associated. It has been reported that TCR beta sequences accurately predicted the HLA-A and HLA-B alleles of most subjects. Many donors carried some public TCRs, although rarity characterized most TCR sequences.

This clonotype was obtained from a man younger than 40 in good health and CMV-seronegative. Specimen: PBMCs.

Here the CDR3 reads CASNSGQGHNGQFF. CDR3 bases: TGTGCCAGCAACAGCGGACAGGGCCATAATGGGCAGTTCTTC. The J gene is TRBJ2-1, the V gene TRBV5-1; TRBD1 matches 8 bases. There are 14 residues in the CDR3. Germline CDR1 and CDR2: SGHRS and YFSETQ.